Each of the 22 T cell receptor beta chains below was sequenced from the same sample in a study of T cell responses to AZD1222 COVID-19 vaccine. The protocol was immunoSEQ multiplex PCR, while the TCRdb copy is restricted to in-frame clones and leaves out a portion. The sample has approximately 200,000 clones, roughly 92% seen once; the top ten hold about 1%. Sequenced here: peripheral blood, sampled 28 days after the second AZD1222 dose. These receptors came from an adult who received the AZD1222 COVID-19 vaccine.

The rearrangement links TRBV12-3 or TRBV12-4 to TRBJ1-1; TRBD1 is a possible D gene (5 bases). Trimming pared 1 base from V and 11 bases from J, leaving 14 bases between. This CDR3 has 13 residues. The CDR3 DNA sequence: TGTGCCAGCAGTTTAGTTTTGACAGAGGATGCTTTCTTT. Protein sequence: CASSLVLTEDAFF.

The V gene is TRBV5-1, the J gene TRBJ1-1; 8 bases agree with TRBD1. V lost 3 bases and J lost 0; bases outside the gene matches: 1. Germline CDR1 reads SGHRS; CDR2 reads YFSETQ. The CDR3 is made up of 14 amino acids. The DNA for the CDR3 is TGCGCCAGCAGCTGGACAGGGATGAACACTGAAGCTTTCTTT. Encoded protein: CASSWTGMNTEAFF. Drawing the rest from reference TRBV5-1 and TRBJ1-1, the complete variable domain is KAGVTQTPRYLIKTRGQQVTLSCSPISGHRSVSWYQQTPGQGLQFLFEYFSETQRNKGNFPGRFSGRQFSNSRSEMNVSTLELGDSALYLCASSWTGMNTEAFFGQGTRLTVV.

The V gene is TRBV28, the J gene TRBJ2-3; no firm D call. The germline V gene has CDR1 MDHEN and CDR2 SYDVKM. Deletions cut 9 bases from V and 6 bases from J, with 13 bases between. The CDR3 covers 12 residues. In nucleotides, the CDR3 is TGTGCCAGTACGCATCCGGCTGATACGCAGTATTTT. Protein product: CASTHPADTQYF.

V and J are TRBV11-1 and TRBJ1-1; D uncertain. The germline CDR1 and CDR2 sequences are SGHAT and FQDESV (reference sequence). The CDR3 totals 15 residues. V lost 5 bases to trimming and J lost 0 bases, with 13 bases between them. CDR3 nucleotides: TGTGCCAGCAGCCAAAGGACGGGTATGAACACTGAAGCTTTCTTT. It codes for CASSQRTGMNTEAFF.

V gene TRBV27 combines with J gene TRBJ1-6, with 8 bases aligning to TRBD1. The CDR3 runs 16 residues. V was clipped by 6 bases and J by 9 bases; unmatched bases: 13. Germline loops: CDR1 MNHEY, CDR2 SMNVEV (reference sequence). CDR3 sequence reads: CASSVRQGTGSSPLHF. The CDR3 DNA reads TGTGCCAGCAGCGTCAGGCAGGGGACAGGCAGTTCACCCCTCCACTTT.

The chain joins TRBV5-1 to TRBJ1-4; D remains unclear. The CDR3 has 14 amino acids. The germline V and J ends were trimmed by 5 bases and 0 bases, with 8 bases remaining between them. The V gene's germline CDR1 is SGHRS and CDR2 YFSETQ. The CDR3 reads CASRSSATNEKLFF. CDR3 bases: TGCGCCAGCAGATCCTCCGCAACTAATGAAAAACTGTTTTTT.

The chain links TRBV11-3 to TRBJ2-2; D possibly corresponds to TRBD2 (6 bases). V was cut by 4 bases and J by 4 bases, with 13 bases left in between. CDR1 and CDR2 from the germline V gene are SGHNT and YENEEA. The CDR3 totals 15 residues. Here the CDR3 DNA reads TGTGCCAGCAGCTCGCGGGAAGGCGCCACCGGGGAGCTGTTTTTT. Its protein product is CASSSREGATGELFF.

J is TRBJ2-7 and V is TRBV10-3; maybe TRBD2 (6 bases). CDR3 length: 13 amino acids. Germline V CDR1 and CDR2: ENHRY, SYGVKD. V lost 11 bases and J 2 bases, leaving 16 bases between the germline ends. CDR3 nucleotides: TGTGCCGCTAGATCGGGGGAGGCCTACGAGCAGTACTTC. Encoded protein: CAARSGEAYEQYF.

In this sample, this clone turned up once. The rearrangement links TRBV19 to TRBJ1-1; D uncertain. The CDR3 totals 15 residues. V shed 5 bases and J shed 6 bases, with 19 bases lying between them. From germline, CDR1 is LNHDA and CDR2 SQIVND (reference sequence). CDR3: CASSLILGRVSEAFF. In DNA form, the CDR3 reads TGTGCCAGTAGTCTCATCTTAGGGAGGGTCTCTGAAGCTTTCTTT.

The rearrangement links TRBV9 to TRBJ2-3; D remains unclear. There are 14 residues in the CDR3. Germline V gene sequence: CDR1 SGDLS, CDR2 YYNGEE. V was cut by 3 bases and J by 0 bases, with 8 bases left in between. The CDR3 is CASSEALSTDTQYF. CDR3 DNA sequence: TGTGCCAGCAGCGAGGCATTAAGCACAGATACGCAGTATTTT.

V and J are TRBV7-8 and TRBJ2-1; 9 bases line up with TRBD2. Unmatched junction bases numbered 4, after V lost 3 bases and J lost 4 bases. Per germline, CDR1 SGHVS and CDR2 FQNEAQ. CDR3 length: 15 residues. In DNA, the CDR3 is TGTGCCAGCAGCTTCGGCGGGGGGGTTTACAATGAGCAGTTCTTC. It yields the protein CASSFGGGVYNEQFF.

This chain uses TRBV19 with TRBJ1-6, with 9 bases that match TRBD1. V lost 4 bases to trimming and J lost 4 bases; unmatched junction nucleotides: 5. CDR1 LNHDA and CDR2 SQIVND come from the germline V gene (reference sequence). This CDR3 has 16 residues. The DNA for the CDR3 is TGTGCCAGTAGTAGATGGACAGGGGAATATAATTCACCCCTCCACTTT. It is translated as CASSRWTGEYNSPLHF. The full variable domain, its missing parts supplied by reference TRBV19 and TRBJ1-6, is DGGITQSPKYLFRKEGQNVTLSCEQNLNHDAMYWYRQDPGQGLRLIYYSQIVNDFQKGDIAEGYSVSREKKESFPLTVTSAQKNPTAFYLCASSRWTGEYNSPLHFGNGTRLTVT.

The chain has TRBV27 and TRBJ2-2; 9 bases are shared with TRBD2. The CDR3 runs to 16 residues. Looked up from germline, CDR1 is MNHEY and CDR2 is SMNVEV (reference sequence). Germline trimming cut 0 bases from V and 7 bases from J; bases unmatched to any gene: 6. The CDR3 sequence: CASSLSAGGGIGELFF. As DNA, the CDR3 is TGTGCCAGCAGTTTATCAGCGGGGGGAGGCATCGGGGAGCTGTTTTTT.

This sequence joins TRBV7-3 and TRBJ1-1; D is unresolved. Germline V gives CDR1 SGHTA, CDR2 FQGTGA. V was trimmed by 5 bases and J by 2 bases, leaving 9 bases between them. The CDR3 is made up of 13 amino acids. CDR3 sequence reads: CASSPGRNTEAFF. The DNA of the CDR3 is TGTGCCAGCAGCCCAGGACGTAACACTGAAGCTTTCTTT.

This chain joins TRBV3-1 (or the pseudogene TRBV3-2) and TRBJ1-1; the match to TRBD1 covers 7 bases. V gave up 0 bases and J gave up 1 base; unmatched junction bases: 2. CDR3 length: 15 amino acids. Germline assignment: CDR1 LGHDT and CDR2 YNNKEL (reference sequence). CDR3 bases: TGTGCCAGCAGCCAAGACAGGGGGGGGAACACTGAAGCTTTCTTT. Its protein is CASSQDRGGNTEAFF.

The chain combines TRBV10-3 with TRBJ1-2; 7 bases match TRBD1. Germline CDR1 is ENHRY and CDR2 is SYGVKD. After removal of 10 bases from V and 4 bases from J, the junction contained 9 bases not matched to a gene. CDR3 length: 13 amino acids. CDR3 region: CATRDSPLYGYTF. DNA of the CDR3: TGTGCCACTCGGGACAGCCCCCTCTATGGCTACACCTTC.

V is TRBV5-1 and J is TRBJ2-7, with 7 nucleotides matching TRBD2. The CDR3 extends over 12 amino acids. V dropped 4 bases and J dropped 4; count of bases not matched to a gene: 2. CDR1 is SGHRS, CDR2 YFSETQ, per germline. The CDR3 region has the DNA TGCGCCAGCAGCCCCGGGGGGTACGAGCAGTACTTC. Protein: CASSPGGYEQYF.

With respect to this clone: Other DNA sequences in this specimen translate into the identical CDR3. The V call is TRBV11-2, the J call TRBJ1-1; D is undetermined. Trimming pared 1 base from V and 1 base from J, leaving 7 bases between. CDR1 is SGHAT and CDR2 is FQNNGV in the germline V gene. CDR3 length: 14 amino acids. CDR3 loop: CASSLGLPNTEAFF. The CDR3 bases are TGTGCCAGCAGCTTAGGGCTACCGAACACTGAAGCTTTCTTT.

J is TRBJ1-4 and V is TRBV7-9, with TRBD1 identical over 8 bases. Trimming cost V 4 bases and J 11 bases; bases outside gene matches: 9. Looked up from germline, CDR1 is SEHNR and CDR2 is FQNEAQ (reference sequence). The CDR3 spans 14 residues. The CDR3 loop reads CASSSRTGMYKLFF. The CDR3 bases are TGTGCCAGCAGCTCCAGGACAGGGATGTACAAACTGTTTTTT.

The rearrangement joins TRBV18 to TRBJ1-1, with D possibly being TRBD1 (6 bases). Germline loops: CDR1 KGHSH, CDR2 LQKENI. This CDR3 region has 13 residues. With 3 bases removed from V and 3 bases from J, the gap between germline ends came to 8 bases. The CDR3 loop reads CASSPEGDTEAFF. The CDR3, as DNA: TGTGCCAGCTCACCGGAGGGGGACACTGAAGCTTTCTTT.

This clone appeared once. The rearrangement uses TRBV6-5 and TRBJ1-1; TRBD1 might be the D (6 bases). This CDR3 has 14 residues. Trimming cost V 2 bases and J 13 bases, with 20 bases left between them. Germline V gene lookup returns CDR1 MNHEY and CDR2 SVGAGI. The CDR3 DNA sequence: TGTGCCAGCAGTTACGGTACGGTAGGGGGAGAGTGTTTCTTT. It codes for CASSYGTVGGECFF.

The gene calls are TRBV10-1 and TRBJ1-5; the D gene is possibly TRBD1 (5 bases). Germline CDR1 WNHNN, CDR2 SYGVQD (reference sequence). The CDR3 extends over 14 amino acids. V was clipped by 8 bases and J by 11 bases, with 22 bases between them. The CDR3 sequence is CASLSRADSRAQHF. The CDR3 nucleotides read TGCGCCAGCCTAAGCAGGGCTGATAGCAGGGCCCAGCATTTT.